Below are 9 T cell receptor beta chains sequenced from a single sample in a study of blood T cell repertoires in COVID-19 (dated by TCRdb to the early 2020s). Library preparation used the immunoSEQ multiplex PCR assay. TCRdb holds this immuneACCESS table with in-frame rearrangements only. Some clones are missing; in checked studies, unresolved V genes explain under half, and the rest has no known cause. The sample data list roughly 250,000 clones, and roughly 82% of these were observed just once. Together, the top ten hold roughly 4.9% of the sample. Source material: peripheral blood. The receptor source for this set is an elderly woman with active or convalescent COVID-19.

This chain links TRBV7-2 with TRBJ2-7, with 7 bases identical to TRBD2. The CDR3 totals 15 residues. The J segment lost 1 base and the V segment lost 5 bases, leaving 8 bases of the junction unmatched. Germline V gene lookup returns CDR1 SGHTA and CDR2 FQGNSA. The CDR3 nucleotides are TGTGCCAGCAGCACAAGGGAGGGTAGATCCTACGAGCAGTACTTC. Its translation: CASSTREGRSYEQYF.

This rearrangement joins TRBV18 to TRBJ2-4; no clear D. The ends were cut back, 0 bases at V and 8 bases at J, with 11 bases in the middle. Germline CDR1 KGHSH, CDR2 LQKENI. The CDR3 is made up of 14 amino acids. CDR3 sequence reads: CASSPPQSFDIQYF. The CDR3 DNA follows: TGTGCCAGCTCACCACCACAGAGCTTTGACATTCAGTACTTC.

The chain is built from TRBV28 and TRBJ1-4; no firm D call. From germline, CDR1 is MDHEN and CDR2 SYDVKM. This CDR3 is 13 amino acids long. The V gene lost 5 bases and the J gene lost 2 bases, with 6 bases spanning the gap. This CDR3 is CASSGGTNEKLFF. The CDR3 bases are TGTGCCAGCAGTGGAGGGACTAATGAAAAACTGTTTTTT. The full variable domain, with the rest looked up from reference TRBV28 and TRBJ1-4, is DVKVTQSSRYLVKRTGEKVFLECVQDMDHENMFWYRQDPGLGLRLIYFSYDVKMKEKGDIPEGYSVSREKKERFSLILESASTNQTSMYLCASSGGTNEKLFFGSGTQLSVL.

V is TRBV6-1 and J is TRBJ1-2; TRBD1 aligns across 12 bases. CDR3 length: 15 amino acids. Unmatched junction bases numbered 7, after V lost 3 bases and J lost 8 bases. Looked up from germline, CDR1 is MNHNS and CDR2 is SASEGT. The CDR3 DNA sequence: TGTGCCAGCAGTGAGCCGGGACAGGGGGCAAGAGGCTACACCTTC. Its translation: CASSEPGQGARGYTF.

V and J are TRBV25-1 and TRBJ2-1; 7 bases are shared with TRBD2. Germline lookup yields CDR1 MGHDK and CDR2 SYGVNS. V shed 8 bases and J 9 bases; nucleotides not matched to a gene: 1. The CDR3 runs 10 residues. In nucleotides, the CDR3 is TGTGCCAGCGGGACTATTGAGCAGTTCTTC. This gives the protein CASGTIEQFF.

The chain is built from TRBV3-1 (or the pseudogene TRBV3-2) and TRBJ1-5; TRBD1 matches at 8 bases. V was clipped by 5 bases and J by 4 bases; unmatched bases: 1. This CDR3 has 13 residues. Germline-derived CDR1 and CDR2 are LGHDT and YNNKEL (reference sequence). This CDR3 is CASSGTGNQPQHF. The CDR3 DNA reads TGTGCCAGCAGCGGGACAGGAAATCAGCCCCAGCATTTT.

In its sample, this clone was seen many times. This sequence joins TRBV7-2 and TRBJ1-4; TRBD1 might be the D (6 bases). The V gene's germline CDR1 is SGHTA and CDR2 FQGNSA. This CDR3 region has 14 residues. Trimming took 1 base from V and 3 from J, leaving 6 bases between them. The CDR3: CASSLGTANEKLFF. The CDR3 DNA reads as TGTGCCAGCAGCTTAGGGACAGCTAATGAAAAACTGTTTTTT.

This clone was recorded once. The chain couples TRBV2 to TRBJ1-1; 9 nucleotides align to TRBD1. After removal of 6 bases from V and 6 bases from J, the junction contained 11 bases not matched to a gene. Germline-derived CDR1 and CDR2 are SNHLY and FYNNEI. The CDR3 runs to 15 residues. The CDR3 DNA follows: TGTGCCAGCAGAGCGTCCGGGACAGGGCCCGCTGAAGCTTTCTTT. This sequence encodes CASRASGTGPAEAFF.

This clone was seen a handful of times. The chain employs TRBV27 and TRBJ1-1; TRBD1 might be the D (5 bases). CDR1 MNHEY and CDR2 SMNVEV come from the germline V gene (reference sequence). Trimming left V 7 bases short and J 0 bases short, with 6 bases between. CDR3 length: 12 residues. The CDR3 DNA reads TGTGCCAGCAAAGGGGTGAACACTGAAGCTTTCTTT. It is translated as CASKGVNTEAFF.